The source of this T cell receptor (beta chain) is a study of blood T cell repertoires in COVID-19. The method was immunoSEQ multiplex PCR; TCRdb's version includes in-frame clones alone and lacks a portion of them. The sample lists some 350,000 clones; more than 75% were seen once. CDR1 is MGHRA, CDR2 YSYEKL, per germline. The CDR3 totals 17 residues. V gave up 4 bases and J gave up 1 base, with 16 bases separating them. The sequence was collected from a woman between 45 and 65 years old with COVID-19, enrolled during active disease. Sequencing was done on a sample of peripheral blood. The V and J genes are TRBV4-1 and TRBJ2-2, with D unclear. The CDR3 spells CASSRQSPPGNTGELFF. The CDR3 DNA follows: TGCGCCAGCAGCCGCCAGTCCCCACCGGGGAACACCGGGGAGCTGTTTTTT.